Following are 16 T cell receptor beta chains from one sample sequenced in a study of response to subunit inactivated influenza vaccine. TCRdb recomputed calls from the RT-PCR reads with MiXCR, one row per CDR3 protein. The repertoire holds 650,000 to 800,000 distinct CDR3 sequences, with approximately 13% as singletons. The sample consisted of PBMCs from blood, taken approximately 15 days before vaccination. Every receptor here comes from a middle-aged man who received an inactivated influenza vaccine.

The CDR3 is CASSSAGGQQYF. The CDR3, as DNA: TGCGCCAGCAGCTCTGCAGGGGGCCAGCAGTACTTC. The genes are TRBV5-1 and TRBJ2-7, with 8 bases lining up with TRBD1. Looked up from germline, CDR1 is SGHRS and CDR2 is YFSETQ. V lost 3 bases to trimming and J lost 8 bases; unmatched junction nucleotides: 4. The CDR3 consists of 12 residues.

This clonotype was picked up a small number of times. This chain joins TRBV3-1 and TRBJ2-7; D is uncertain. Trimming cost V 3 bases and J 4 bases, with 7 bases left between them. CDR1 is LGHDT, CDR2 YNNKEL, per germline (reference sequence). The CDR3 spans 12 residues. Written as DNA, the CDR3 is TGTGCCAGCAGCCATTGGGGATACGAGCAGTACTTC. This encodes CASSHWGYEQYF.

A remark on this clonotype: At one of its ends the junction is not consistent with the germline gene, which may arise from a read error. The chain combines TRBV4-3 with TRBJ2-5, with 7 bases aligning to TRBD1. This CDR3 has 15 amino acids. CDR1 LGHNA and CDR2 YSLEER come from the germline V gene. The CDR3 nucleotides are TGCGCCAGCAGCCTTTGGACAGGATTTCAAGAGGCCCAGTACTTC. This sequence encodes CASSLWTGFQEAQYF.

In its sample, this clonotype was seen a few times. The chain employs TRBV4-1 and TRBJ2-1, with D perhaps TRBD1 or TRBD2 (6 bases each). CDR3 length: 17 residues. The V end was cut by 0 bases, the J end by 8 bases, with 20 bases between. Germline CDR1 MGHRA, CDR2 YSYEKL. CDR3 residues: CASSQDRGGGRVYEQFF. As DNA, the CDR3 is TGCGCCAGCAGCCAAGATCGTGGTGGGGGGCGGGTTTATGAGCAGTTCTTC.

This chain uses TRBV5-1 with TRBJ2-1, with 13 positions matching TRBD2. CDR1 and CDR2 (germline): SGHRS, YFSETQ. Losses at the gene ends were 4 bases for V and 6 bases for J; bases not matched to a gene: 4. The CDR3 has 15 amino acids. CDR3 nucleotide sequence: TGCGCCAGCAGCAGACGGACTAGCGGGGGCAATGAGCAGTTCTTC. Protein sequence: CASSRRTSGGNEQFF.

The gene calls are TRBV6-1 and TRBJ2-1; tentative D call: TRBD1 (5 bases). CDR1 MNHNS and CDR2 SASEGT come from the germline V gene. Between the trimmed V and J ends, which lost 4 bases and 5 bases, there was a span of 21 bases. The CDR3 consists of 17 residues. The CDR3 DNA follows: TGTGCCAGCAGTGCCTTCGGCAGGGTTACCGTACACAATGAGCAGTTCTTC. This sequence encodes CASSAFGRVTVHNEQFF.

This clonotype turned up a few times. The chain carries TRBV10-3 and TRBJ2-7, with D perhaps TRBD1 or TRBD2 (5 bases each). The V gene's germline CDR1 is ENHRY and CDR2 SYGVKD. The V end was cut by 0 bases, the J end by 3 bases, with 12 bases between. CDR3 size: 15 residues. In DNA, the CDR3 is TGTGCCATCAGTGAGTCGGGTGTGGGGGACTACGAGCAGTACTTC. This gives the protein CAISESGVGDYEQYF.

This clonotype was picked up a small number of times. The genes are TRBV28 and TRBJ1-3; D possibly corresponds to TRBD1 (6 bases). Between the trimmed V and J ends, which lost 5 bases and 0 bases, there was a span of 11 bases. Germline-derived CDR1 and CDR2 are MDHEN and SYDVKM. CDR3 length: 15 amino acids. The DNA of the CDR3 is TGTGCCAGCAGTGGGGACACCGCCTCTGGAAACACCATATATTTT. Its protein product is CASSGDTASGNTIYF.

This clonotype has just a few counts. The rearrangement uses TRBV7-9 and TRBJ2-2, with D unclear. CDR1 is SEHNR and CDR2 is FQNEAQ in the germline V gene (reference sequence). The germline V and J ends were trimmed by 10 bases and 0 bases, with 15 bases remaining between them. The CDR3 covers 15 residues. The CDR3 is CATIPLVTNTGELFF. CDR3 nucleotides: TGTGCCACCATTCCCTTGGTTACGAACACCGGGGAGCTGTTTTTT.

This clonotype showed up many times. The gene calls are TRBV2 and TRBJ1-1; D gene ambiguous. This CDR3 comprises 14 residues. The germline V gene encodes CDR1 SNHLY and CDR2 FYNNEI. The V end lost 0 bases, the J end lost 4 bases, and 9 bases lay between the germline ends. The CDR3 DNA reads TGTGCCAGCAGTGAAGCGCAGCTGACCACTGAAGCTTTCTTT. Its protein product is CASSEAQLTTEAFF.

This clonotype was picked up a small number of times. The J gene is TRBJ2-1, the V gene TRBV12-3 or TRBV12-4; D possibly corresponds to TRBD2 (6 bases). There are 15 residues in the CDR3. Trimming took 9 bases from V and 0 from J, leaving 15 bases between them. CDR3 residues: CASARDSSSYNEQFF. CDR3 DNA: TGTGCCAGTGCACGGGACTCGAGCTCCTACAATGAGCAGTTCTTC.

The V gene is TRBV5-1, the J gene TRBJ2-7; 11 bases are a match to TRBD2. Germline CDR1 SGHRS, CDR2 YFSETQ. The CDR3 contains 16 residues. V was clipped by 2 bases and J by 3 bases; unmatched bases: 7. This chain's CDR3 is CASSLGTSGLDYEQYF. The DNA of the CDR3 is TGCGCCAGCAGCTTAGGGACTAGCGGCCTGGACTACGAGCAGTACTTC.

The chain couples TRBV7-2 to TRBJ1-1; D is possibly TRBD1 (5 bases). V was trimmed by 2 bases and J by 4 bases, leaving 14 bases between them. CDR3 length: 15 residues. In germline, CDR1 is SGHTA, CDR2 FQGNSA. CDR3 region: CASSLHGGLFTEAFF. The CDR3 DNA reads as TGTGCCAGCAGCTTACACGGGGGTTTGTTCACTGAAGCTTTCTTT.

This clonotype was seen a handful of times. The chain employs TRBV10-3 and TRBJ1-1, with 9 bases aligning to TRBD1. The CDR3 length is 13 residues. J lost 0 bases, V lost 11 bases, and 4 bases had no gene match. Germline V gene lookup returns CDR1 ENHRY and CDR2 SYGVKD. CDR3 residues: CAVRTGVNTEAFF. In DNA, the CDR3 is TGTGCCGTAAGGACAGGGGTGAACACTGAAGCTTTCTTT.

The CDR3 reads CATSRVRTGSTDTQYF. DNA of the CDR3: TGTGCCACCAGCAGAGTGCGAACGGGTAGCACAGATACGCAGTATTTT. This sequence joins TRBV15 and TRBJ2-3, with unresolved D. V dropped 1 base and J dropped 0 bases, with 11 bases sitting between them. This CDR3 region has 16 residues. Germline CDR1 LNHNV, CDR2 YYDKDF (reference sequence). Looking up the rest from reference TRBV15 and TRBJ2-3 gives the full variable domain: DAMVIQNPRYQVTQFGKPVTLSCSQTLNHNVMYWYQQKSSQAPKLLFHYYDKDFNNEADTPDNFQSRRPNTSFCFLDIRSPGLGDTAMYLCATSRVRTGSTDTQYFGPGTRLTVL.

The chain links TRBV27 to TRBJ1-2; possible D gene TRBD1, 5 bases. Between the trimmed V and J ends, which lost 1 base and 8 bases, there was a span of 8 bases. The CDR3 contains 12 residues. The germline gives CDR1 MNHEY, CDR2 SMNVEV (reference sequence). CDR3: CASSLYGDGYTF. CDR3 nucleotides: TGTGCCAGCAGTTTATATGGGGACGGCTACACCTTC.